The 24 T cell receptor beta chains below were found in one sample sequenced in a study of molecular identifiers for immune sequencing clone quantification. TCRdb reprocessed the PCR reads via MiXCR and lists one record per CDR3 protein. The repertoire holds about 630,000 distinct CDR3 sequences, less than 30% seen once, with approximately 0.75% in the top ten. Sequencing used naive CD8+ T cells from blood, with Jurkat cell RNA spiked in. Regarding subset: FACS-sorted CD8+CD4-CCR7+CD45RA+ naive T cells. These receptors all come from a human donor in good health. Some libraries in this study had Jurkat cell RNA spiked in.

Comments on this clonotype: Given a much more abundant clone one base away, this may be a read error. The V and J genes are TRBV20-1 and TRBJ2-7, with 7 bases fitting TRBD2. Germline trimming cut 3 bases from V and 6 bases from J; bases unmatched to any gene: 14. Per germline, CDR1 DFQATT and CDR2 SNEGSKA (reference sequence). The CDR3 loop spans 15 amino acids. The DNA for the CDR3 is TGCAGTGCTAGCCCCTTACCAGCGGGACCCCTCGAGCAGTACTTC. As protein: CSASPLPAGPLEQYF.

This clonotype has just a few counts. V usage is TRBV20-1 and J usage is TRBJ2-5; no firm D call. Germline CDR1 and CDR2: DFQATT and SNEGSKA (reference sequence). CDR3 size: 12 residues. The V end lost 3 bases, the J end lost 5 bases, and 10 bases lay between the germline ends. The DNA for the CDR3 is TGCAGTGCTAGGGACGTCGGGGAGACCCAGTACTTC. Its translation: CSARDVGETQYF.

CDR3 loop: CASSLTSGDFYEQYF. The CDR3 nucleotides read TGTGCCAGCAGTTTAACTAGCGGGGATTTCTACGAGCAGTACTTC. The chain joins TRBV27 to TRBJ2-7, with 10 bases that match TRBD2. CDR3 size: 15 residues. The germline V gene has CDR1 MNHEY and CDR2 SMNVEV (reference sequence). V was pared by 2 bases and J by 3 bases, with 4 bases of the junction left unmatched.

In this sample, this clonotype turned up many times. The V and J genes are TRBV24-1 and TRBJ2-2; 11 nucleotides match TRBD1. CDR1 is KGHDR and CDR2 is SFDVKD in the germline V gene. The CDR3 contains 16 residues. Losses at the gene ends were 5 bases for V and 6 bases for J; bases not matched to a gene: 7. CDR3 sequence reads: CATSGPGQGGPGELFF. In DNA, the CDR3 is TGTGCCACCAGTGGTCCGGGACAGGGGGGGCCCGGGGAGCTGTTTTTT.

The rearrangement links TRBV27 to TRBJ2-7; no firm D call. The CDR3 covers 16 residues. The ends were cut back, 6 bases at V and 1 base at J, with 19 bases in the middle. Germline loops: CDR1 MNHEY, CDR2 SMNVEV (reference sequence). For the CDR3, the DNA is TGTGCCAGCAGCCCGCTAGGAGTTTTAGGATCCTACGAGCAGTACTTC. As protein: CASSPLGVLGSYEQYF.

This clonotype has more than one count but fewer than ten. The chain is built from TRBV4-3 and TRBJ1-2; D not resolved. The CDR3 runs to 16 residues. V was trimmed by 0 bases and J by 4 bases, leaving 15 bases between them. The germline gives CDR1 LGHNA, CDR2 YSLEER. The CDR3 DNA reads as TGCGCCAGCAGCCAAGATCTTAACGGACGGAGCTATGGCTACACCTTC. Translating it yields CASSQDLNGRSYGYTF.

This clonotype was observed a handful of times. This chain uses TRBV7-9 with TRBJ2-7; D call uncertain. Germline lookup yields CDR1 SEHNR and CDR2 FQNEAQ (reference sequence). This CDR3 is 13 amino acids long. Trimming cost V 5 bases and J 3 bases, with 11 bases left between them. The DNA of the CDR3 is TGTGCCAGCAGCCCACCAGTCCGCTACGAGCAGTACTTC. This sequence encodes CASSPPVRYEQYF. The variable domain in full, completed from reference TRBV7-9 and TRBJ2-7, reads DTGVSQNPRHKITKRGQNVTFRCDPISEHNRLYWYRQTLGQGPEFLTYFQNEAQLEKSRLLSDRFSAERPKGSFSTLEIQRTEQGDSAMYLCASSPPVRYEQYFGPGTRLTVT.

This chain links TRBV30 with TRBJ2-1; D is uncertain. V was shortened by 5 bases and J by 4 bases, with 12 bases between the two germline ends. Looked up from germline, CDR1 is GTSNPN and CDR2 is SVGIG (reference sequence). The CDR3 is 13 amino acids. CDR3: CAWANEEYNEQFF. Written as DNA, the CDR3 is TGTGCCTGGGCGAACGAGGAATACAATGAGCAGTTCTTC.

Note on this clonotype: Here the CDR3 omits its conserved ending phenylalanine or tryptophan, so a read error is the likely source. The rearrangement joins TRBV19 to TRBJ1-2; no firm D call. CDR1 LNHDA and CDR2 SQIVND come from the germline V gene (reference sequence). Trimming pared 2 bases from V and 5 bases from J, leaving 3 bases between. The CDR3 has 11 amino acids. CDR3 region: CASSITYGYTL. CDR3 in DNA: TGTGCCAGTAGTATAACGTATGGCTACACCCTC.

As for this clonotype: The junction shows a germline mismatch at one end, possibly a read error. The J gene is TRBJ2-1, the V gene TRBV6-2 or TRBV6-3; TRBD2 aligns across 7 bases. Germline loops: CDR1 MNHEY, CDR2 SVGEGT. The CDR3 is 11 residues long. This chain's CDR3 is CTSSSGGIEFF. The DNA of the CDR3 is TGTACCAGCAGTTCCGGGGGGATAGAGTTCTTC.

Many counts were recorded for this clonotype. The CDR3 nucleotides read TGTGCCAGCAGGGGATGGGACACGGCCTACGAGCAGTACTTC. Protein: CASRGWDTAYEQYF. The chain employs TRBV28 and TRBJ2-7, with a weak D call TRBD1 (6 bases). Per germline, CDR1 MDHEN and CDR2 SYDVKM. V lost 6 bases, J lost 2 bases, and 14 bases lay in between. The CDR3 totals 14 residues.

In regard to this clonotype: A much larger clone is a single base away; this may be a read error. The CDR3 region is CASSENRGLAENIQYF. The CDR3 DNA sequence: TGCGCCAGCAGCGAGAACAGGGGTCTAGCCGAAAACATTCAGTACTTC. V usage is TRBV4-1 and J usage is TRBJ2-4, with 7 positions matching TRBD1. The length of the CDR3 is 16 residues. Looked up from germline, CDR1 is MGHRA and CDR2 is YSYEKL.

The J gene is TRBJ2-2, the V gene TRBV20-1; D is possibly TRBD1 or TRBD2 (5 bases each). Germline loops: CDR1 DFQATT, CDR2 SNEGSKA (reference sequence). Trimming pared 1 base from V and 4 bases from J, leaving 13 bases between. The CDR3 runs 15 residues. This CDR3 is CSARAGTHSTGELFF. The CDR3 DNA reads TGCAGTGCTAGAGCAGGGACCCACAGCACCGGGGAGCTGTTTTTT.

This rearrangement joins TRBV6-5 to TRBJ1-2; TRBD1 agrees at 10 bases. V shed 4 bases and J 6 bases; nucleotides not matched to a gene: 11. The CDR3 loop spans 16 amino acids. In germline, CDR1 is MNHEY, CDR2 SVGAGI. The CDR3 region is CASSWIGTGVQDGYTF. The DNA for the CDR3 is TGTGCCAGCAGTTGGATAGGGACAGGGGTCCAAGATGGCTACACCTTC.

This clonotype came up many times. J is TRBJ1-6 and V is TRBV30, with D maybe TRBD1 (6 bases). The CDR3 spans 13 residues. V lost 2 bases, J lost 8 bases, and 10 bases lay in between. Germline V gene data show CDR1 as GTSNPN and CDR2 as SVGIG (reference sequence). The CDR3 DNA reads as TGTGCCTGGAGTCAGGGGTTTGATTCACCCCTCCACTTT. Its translation: CAWSQGFDSPLHF.

Turning to this clonotype: A much larger clonotype is one base distant, so this may be a read error. A read error is likely, as this CDR3 ends without the conserved phenylalanine or tryptophan. The chain recombines TRBV5-6 with TRBJ1-1; no definite D call. CDR3 length: 11 amino acids. V was trimmed by 7 bases and J by 4 bases, leaving 8 bases between them. Germline assignment: CDR1 SGHDT and CDR2 YYEEEE. CDR3 sequence (DNA): TGTGCCAGCGGGCCCCCCACTGAAGCTTTCCTT. Amino acids: CASGPPTEAFL.

This clonotype came up a few times. The rearrangement joins TRBV27 to TRBJ2-7, with D possibly TRBD1 on 5 matching bases. CDR3 length: 16 residues. Germline CDR1 MNHEY, CDR2 SMNVEV (reference sequence). V was pared by 0 bases and J by 3 bases, with 15 bases between. The CDR3 loop is CASSLSQGSLSYEQYF. In DNA, the CDR3 is TGTGCCAGCAGTTTATCCCAGGGCTCCCTAAGCTACGAGCAGTACTTC.

The rearrangement uses TRBV7-9 and TRBJ2-7; D is tentatively TRBD1 or TRBD2 (5 bases each). Germline-derived CDR1 and CDR2 are SEHNR and FQNEAQ (reference sequence). The CDR3 is 14 amino acids. Between the trimmed V and J ends, which lost 7 bases and 5 bases, there was a span of 18 bases. CDR3 sequence (DNA): TGTGCCAGCATAACCGGGACGGGCTTTGACGAGCAGTACTTC. It is translated as CASITGTGFDEQYF.

This clonotype has just one count. A much larger clone is a single base away; this may be a read error. The chain carries TRBV9 and TRBJ2-3, with TRBD2 matching 7 bases. Trimming took 2 bases from V and 6 from J; bases not matched to a gene: 12. Germline V gives CDR1 SGDLS, CDR2 YYNGEE. This CDR3 is 16 amino acids long. The CDR3 region has the DNA TGTGCCAGCAGCGTTTCAGCGGGACCAGTTCCCGATACGCAGTATTTT. It codes for CASSVSAGPVPDTQYF.

This clonotype was seen a few times. The chain links TRBV11-1 to TRBJ2-7, with 9 bases matching TRBD1. Germline V gene data show CDR1 as SGHAT and CDR2 as FQDESV (reference sequence). The junction had 10 bases not matched to a gene; V was cut back by 3 bases and J by 4 bases. This CDR3 is 16 amino acids long. The chain's CDR3 is CASSFRPQGAFYEQYF. DNA for the CDR3: TGTGCCAGCAGCTTTCGCCCACAGGGGGCGTTTTACGAGCAGTACTTC. Variable domain in full (rest from reference TRBV11-1 and TRBJ2-7): EAEVAQSPRYKITEKSQAVAFWCDPISGHATLYWYRQILGQGPELLVQFQDESVVDDSQLPKDRFSAERLKGVDSTLKIQPAELGDSAMYLCASSFRPQGAFYEQYFGPGTRLTVT.

This clonotype has more than one count but fewer than ten. The chain joins TRBV5-6 to TRBJ2-1; 8 positions agree with TRBD2. Germline V gene sequence: CDR1 SGHDT, CDR2 YYEEEE. V was pared by 4 bases and J by 9 bases, with 3 bases of the junction left unmatched. This CDR3 is built from 12 residues. The DNA for the CDR3 is TGTGCCAGCAGCAAGGCGGGGGGTGAGCAGTTCTTC. It is translated as CASSKAGGEQFF.

In its sample, this clonotype was seen many times. The chain carries TRBV5-8 and TRBJ2-7; 11 bases match TRBD1. Germline assignment: CDR1 SGHTS and CDR2 YDEGEE. V lost 5 bases and J lost 5; bases outside the gene matches: 12. This CDR3 region has 16 residues. In nucleotides, the CDR3 is TGTGCCAGCAGTGGCCGGGACAGGGGGTCCGGCCACGAGCAGTACTTC. Its protein is CASSGRDRGSGHEQYF.

This clonotype occurred once. A much larger clone is a single base away; this may be a read error. The gene calls are TRBV12-3 or TRBV12-4 and TRBJ2-2; 9 bases are a match to TRBD1. J lost 3 bases, V lost 11 bases, and 7 bases had no gene match. The CDR3 is 14 amino acids. CDR3 sequence (DNA): TGTGCCTGCTGGGACAGGGAATACACCGGGGAGCTGTTTTTT. Its translation: CACWDREYTGELFF.

The chain employs TRBV2 and TRBJ2-5; D is possibly TRBD1 or TRBD2 (5 bases each). The V gene's germline CDR1 is SNHLY and CDR2 FYNNEI. The CDR3 has 14 residues. Deletions cut 7 bases from V and 0 bases from J, with 12 bases between. The CDR3 coding sequence is TGTGCCAGCATGGGGGTCAGTAACCAAGAGACCCAGTACTTC. Residues: CASMGVSNQETQYF.